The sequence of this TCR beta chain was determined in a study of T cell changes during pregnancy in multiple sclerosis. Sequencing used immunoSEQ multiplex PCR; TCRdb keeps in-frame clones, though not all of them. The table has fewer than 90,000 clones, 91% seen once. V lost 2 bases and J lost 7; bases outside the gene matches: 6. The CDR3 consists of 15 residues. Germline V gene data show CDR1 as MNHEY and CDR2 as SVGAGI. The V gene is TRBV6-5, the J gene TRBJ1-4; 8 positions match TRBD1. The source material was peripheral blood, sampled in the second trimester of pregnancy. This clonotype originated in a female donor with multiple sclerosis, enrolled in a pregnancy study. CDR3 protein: CASSYGGTGGEKLFF. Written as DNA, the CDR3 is TGTGCCAGCAGTTACGGTGGGACAGGAGGTGAAAAACTGTTTTTT.